This is a list of T cell receptor beta chains from one sample in a study of technical replicates of blood from a few donors. Some clones are missing from TCRdb's copy, which holds only in-frame ones; the method was immunoSEQ multiplex PCR. The table includes 55,000 to 70,000 clones, over 85% detected once. The source material was PBMCs. These receptors were collected from a human donor in good health. Some clones in this sample may be carry-over from other donors' samples. CDR3s include the opening cysteine and the closing phenylalanine or tryptophan. The order of the fields is CDR3 protein, CDR3 DNA, D gene, J gene, clone size, V gene. D genes are given only for firm matches. Not all rows give a size; the values are once, few, many and, for expanded clones, a class.

cdr3_aa: CASSQAGTRENDEQFF; cdr3_nt: TGTGCCAGCAGCCAGGCCGGGACTAGAGAGAACGATGAGCAGTTCTTC; d_call: TRBD2; j_call: TRBJ2-1; clone_size: -; v_call: TRBV4-2
cdr3_aa: CASSRRGQGGDEQFF; cdr3_nt: TGTGCCAGCAGCCGACGTGGACAGGGGGGGGATGAGCAGTTCTTC; d_call: TRBD1; j_call: TRBJ2-1; clone_size: -; v_call: TRBV6-5
cdr3_aa: CASTIAGTSGGPRANEQFF; cdr3_nt: TGTGCCAGCACCATAGCCGGGACTAGCGGGGGGCCCAGAGCCAATGAGCAGTTCTTC; d_call: TRBD2; j_call: TRBJ2-1; clone_size: few; v_call: TRBV7-8
cdr3_aa: CASSYSTGFSGNTIYF; cdr3_nt: TGTGCCAGCAGTTACTCCACAGGGTTCTCTGGAAACACCATATATTTT; d_call: -; j_call: TRBJ1-3; clone_size: -; v_call: TRBV6-5
cdr3_aa: CASTTSGDYNEQFF; cdr3_nt: TGCGCCAGCACGACTAGCGGAGACTACAATGAGCAGTTCTTC; d_call: TRBD2; j_call: TRBJ2-1; clone_size: -; v_call: TRBV5-1
cdr3_aa: CASSAGQGRADTQYF; cdr3_nt: TGTGCCAGCAGCGCGGGACAGGGGAGGGCAGATACGCAGTATTTT; d_call: TRBD1; j_call: TRBJ2-3; clone_size: -; v_call: TRBV14
cdr3_aa: CASSLRGGSYGYTF; cdr3_nt: TGTGCCAGCAGCTTGAGGGGCGGATCCTATGGCTACACCTTC; d_call: -; j_call: TRBJ1-2; clone_size: once; v_call: TRBV5-4
cdr3_aa: CASSQQGRGTEAFF; cdr3_nt: TGCGCCAGCAGTCAACAGGGGCGCGGCACTGAAGCTTTCTTT; d_call: TRBD1; j_call: TRBJ1-1; clone_size: once; v_call: TRBV5-1
cdr3_aa: CASSLAIREGYTF; cdr3_nt: TGTGCCAGCAGCTTAGCCATTCGGGAAGGCTACACCTTC; d_call: -; j_call: TRBJ1-2; clone_size: -; v_call: TRBV7-9
cdr3_aa: CASSQTLGDYEQYF; cdr3_nt: TGCGCCAGCAGCCAAACACTCGGGGACTACGAGCAGTACTTC; d_call: -; j_call: TRBJ2-7; clone_size: -; v_call: TRBV4-3
cdr3_aa: CASGPAGDYEQYF; cdr3_nt: TGTGCCAGCGGTCCTGCAGGGGACTACGAGCAGTACTTC; d_call: -; j_call: TRBJ2-7; clone_size: -; v_call: TRBV27
cdr3_aa: CASSQVGGAYEQYF; cdr3_nt: TGCGCCAGCAGCCAAGTGGGCGGGGCCTACGAGCAGTACTTC; d_call: -; j_call: TRBJ2-7; clone_size: -; v_call: TRBV4-3
cdr3_aa: CASTPEAGGYNEQFF; cdr3_nt: TGTGCCAGCACCCCCGAGGCCGGGGGATACAATGAGCAGTTCTTC; d_call: -; j_call: TRBJ2-1; clone_size: -; v_call: TRBV6-4
cdr3_aa: CASSVEGGPYSTDTQYF; cdr3_nt: TGTGCCAGCAGCGTGGAGGGGGGGCCTTATAGCACAGATACGCAGTATTTT; d_call: -; j_call: TRBJ2-3; clone_size: few; v_call: TRBV9
cdr3_aa: CASSQDAGTRVKSEQYF; cdr3_nt: TGCGCCAGCAGCCAGGATGCCGGGACTAGGGTAAAGAGCGAGCAGTACTTC; d_call: TRBD2; j_call: TRBJ2-7; clone_size: -; v_call: TRBV4-1
cdr3_aa: CASSLTANTEAFF; cdr3_nt: TGTGCCAGCAGCTTGACAGCGAACACTGAAGCTTTCTTT; d_call: -; j_call: TRBJ1-1; clone_size: -; v_call: TRBV7-3
cdr3_aa: CASSLGLAGGELFF; cdr3_nt: TGTGCCAGCAGCTTAGGACTAGCTGGCGGGGAGCTGTTTTTT; d_call: TRBD2; j_call: TRBJ2-2; clone_size: -; v_call: TRBV11-1
cdr3_aa: CASSLNRGGSEQYF; cdr3_nt: TGTGCCAGCAGTTTGAACAGGGGGGGCTCCGAGCAGTACTTC; d_call: -; j_call: TRBJ2-7; clone_size: -; v_call: TRBV6-5
cdr3_aa: CASNEDRIDEKLFF; cdr3_nt: TGTGCCAGCAATGAGGACAGGATTGACGAAAAACTGTTTTTT; d_call: TRBD1; j_call: TRBJ1-4; clone_size: -; v_call: TRBV6-1
cdr3_aa: CASSFILAGAEQYF; cdr3_nt: TGCGCCAGCAGCTTCATTTTAGCTGGGGCCGAGCAGTACTTC; d_call: -; j_call: TRBJ2-7; clone_size: -; v_call: TRBV5-1
cdr3_aa: CASSRTSGGSVRETQYF; cdr3_nt: TGCGCCAGCAGTCGGACTAGCGGGGGGTCGGTGAGAGAGACCCAGTACTTC; d_call: TRBD2; j_call: TRBJ2-5; clone_size: once; v_call: TRBV10-1
cdr3_aa: CASSLAGQPNYGYTF; cdr3_nt: TGTGCCAGCAGCTTAGCGGGACAGCCTAACTATGGCTACACCTTC; d_call: TRBD1; j_call: TRBJ1-2; clone_size: -; v_call: TRBV7-9
cdr3_aa: CASSLGGAEETQYF; cdr3_nt: TGTGCCAGCAGCTTAGGAGGAGCTGAAGAGACCCAGTACTTC; d_call: -; j_call: TRBJ2-5; clone_size: -; v_call: TRBV7-2
cdr3_aa: CSATASGGYTF; cdr3_nt: TGCAGTGCCACGGCCAGCGGGGGCTACACCTTC; d_call: -; j_call: TRBJ1-2; clone_size: -; v_call: TRBV20-1
cdr3_aa: CASSMDLGGGYTF; cdr3_nt: TGTGCCAGCAGTATGGACCTTGGGGGGGGCTACACCTTC; d_call: -; j_call: TRBJ1-2; clone_size: -; v_call: TRBV27
cdr3_aa: CASSAQVGGRNTIYF; cdr3_nt: TGTGCCAGCAGTGCACAAGTCGGGGGTAGAAACACCATATATTTT; d_call: -; j_call: TRBJ1-3; clone_size: -; v_call: TRBV6-5
cdr3_aa: CAWSTGTGSYEQYF; cdr3_nt: TGTGCCTGGAGCACAGGGACGGGGTCCTACGAGCAGTACTTC; d_call: -; j_call: TRBJ2-7; clone_size: once; v_call: TRBV30
cdr3_aa: CASSEAGLAVEQFF; cdr3_nt: TGTGCCAGCAGTGAAGCTGGACTAGCGGTTGAGCAGTTCTTC; d_call: TRBD2; j_call: TRBJ2-1; clone_size: -; v_call: TRBV6-1
cdr3_aa: CASSLGWGGQETQYF; cdr3_nt: TGTGCCAGCAGCCTGGGTTGGGGAGGGCAAGAGACCCAGTACTTC; d_call: TRBD2; j_call: TRBJ2-5; clone_size: -; v_call: TRBV7-2
cdr3_aa: CASSWYSTYNEQFF; cdr3_nt: TGTGCCAGCAGCTGGTACTCAACCTACAATGAGCAGTTCTTC; d_call: -; j_call: TRBJ2-1; clone_size: -; v_call: TRBV5-6
cdr3_aa: CASRDDRSYYGYTF; cdr3_nt: TGTGCCAGTAGAGATGACAGGAGCTACTATGGCTACACCTTC; d_call: -; j_call: TRBJ1-2; clone_size: -; v_call: TRBV19
cdr3_aa: CASRIDRGENEKLFF; cdr3_nt: TGTGCCAGTAGGATTGACAGGGGGGAGAACGAAAAACTGTTTTTT; d_call: TRBD1; j_call: TRBJ1-4; clone_size: once; v_call: TRBV19
cdr3_aa: CASSLAAGFQETQYF; cdr3_nt: TGTGCCAGCAGCTTGGCCGCCGGGTTCCAAGAGACCCAGTACTTC; d_call: -; j_call: TRBJ2-5; clone_size: -; v_call: TRBV5-6
cdr3_aa: CASSARSGGADEQFF; cdr3_nt: TGTGCCAGCAGCGCGAGGAGCGGGGGGGCGGATGAGCAGTTCTTC; d_call: TRBD2; j_call: TRBJ2-1; clone_size: -; v_call: TRBV6-1
cdr3_aa: CASRSGGEGRFYEQYF; cdr3_nt: TGTGCCAGCAGGTCGGGCGGGGAGGGCCGTTTTTACGAGCAGTACTTC; d_call: TRBD2; j_call: TRBJ2-7; clone_size: -; v_call: TRBV11-2
cdr3_aa: CASSAYDRDSNQPQHF; cdr3_nt: TGTGCCAGCAGCGCATACGACAGAGATAGCAATCAGCCCCAGCATTTT; d_call: -; j_call: TRBJ1-5; clone_size: -; v_call: TRBV2